The 10 T cell receptor beta chains below all came from one sample that was sequenced in a study of T cells in Graves' hyperthyroidism and ophthalmopathy. Amplification yielded TCR beta CDR3 regions, with RNA transcripts as the source. HTBI primers were used for first-round RT-PCR of the TCR CDR3. MiXCR, run by TCRdb on the multiplex PCR reads, gives a single entry per CDR3 protein. The sample shows about 570,000 distinct CDR3 sequences, about 45% of them seen only once. Sequencing was done on a sample of peripheral blood or thyroid tissue (not recorded which). The receptors originated from an adult woman with Graves' disease, either hyperthyroidism or ophthalmopathy (not recorded which).

In this sample, this clonotype turned up many times. The chain joins TRBV6-1 to TRBJ1-5; a weak D match, TRBD1 (5 bases). The germline V gene has CDR1 MNHNS and CDR2 SASEGT. This CDR3 contains 13 residues. V was trimmed by 11 bases and J by 7 bases, leaving 18 bases between them. CDR3 loop: CAGRAGSGQPQHF. Written as DNA, the CDR3 is TGTGCCGGGCGGGCAGGGAGTGGGCAGCCCCAGCATTTT.

This clonotype was found many times. This chain uses TRBV5-4 with TRBJ1-2; 7 nucleotides match TRBD1. V lost 1 base and J lost 6; bases outside the gene matches: 6. The CDR3 has 14 residues. Germline V gives CDR1 SGHNT, CDR2 YYREEE (reference sequence). CDR3: CASSLNSGGHGYTF. The CDR3 region has the DNA TGTGCCAGCAGCTTGAATTCAGGGGGGCATGGCTACACCTTC.

This clonotype was picked up many times. This chain links TRBV7-9 with TRBJ1-1, with 8 bases fitting TRBD1. The CDR3 sequence is 14 residues long. Trimming cost V 4 bases and J 3 bases; bases outside gene matches: 4. Looked up from germline, CDR1 is SEHNR and CDR2 is FQNEAQ (reference sequence). The CDR3 here is CASSSDRGDTEAFF. The CDR3 coding sequence is TGTGCCAGCAGCTCAGACAGGGGCGACACTGAAGCTTTCTTT.

This clonotype was found many times. The chain combines TRBV20-1 with TRBJ2-7, with 10 bases fitting TRBD2. The CDR3 sequence is 14 residues long. Germline trimming cut 7 bases from V and 7 bases from J; bases unmatched to any gene: 13. Germline V gene sequence: CDR1 DFQATT, CDR2 SNEGSKA (reference sequence). DNA for the CDR3: TGCAGTGTTCGTGGGCTAGCGGGAGCGAGGGAGCAGTACTTC. Translating it yields CSVRGLAGAREQYF.

This rearrangement joins TRBV27 to TRBJ1-4; maybe TRBD1 (6 bases). The CDR3 length is 15 residues. Germline V gene sequence: CDR1 MNHEY, CDR2 SMNVEV (reference sequence). The V end lost 8 bases, the J end lost 6 bases, and 19 bases lay between the germline ends. CDR3 protein: CASSNTGRIYEKLFF. In DNA, the CDR3 is TGTGCCAGCTCCAACACAGGGCGGATTTATGAAAAACTGTTTTTT. Drawing the rest from reference TRBV27 and TRBJ1-4, the complete variable domain is EAQVTQNPRYLITVTGKKLTVTCSQNMNHEYMSWYRQDPGLGLRQIYYSMNVEVTDKGDVPEGYKVSRKEKRNFPLILESPSPNQTSLYFCASSNTGRIYEKLFFGSGTQLSVL.

V gene TRBV24-1 combines with J gene TRBJ2-1, with D perhaps matching TRBD2 (7 bases). The ends were cut back, 5 bases at V and 7 bases at J, with 14 bases in the middle. Germline V CDR1 and CDR2: KGHDR, SFDVKD. The CDR3 has 14 amino acids. Here the CDR3 DNA reads TGTGCCACCAGTGGGGGGCGGGAGAGGAATGAGCAGTTCTTC. Encoded protein: CATSGGRERNEQFF.

This clonotype was counted only a few times. The genes are TRBV7-2 and TRBJ2-5; D might be TRBD1 or TRBD2, each matching 5 bases. V dropped 2 bases and J dropped 4 bases, with 20 bases sitting between them. Looked up from germline, CDR1 is SGHTA and CDR2 is FQGNSA. The CDR3 has 17 amino acids. The CDR3 coding sequence is TGTGCCAGCAGCTTACGGGATTCAGGGTGGCGAATAGAGACCCAGTACTTC. Translated: CASSLRDSGWRIETQYF.

This chain links TRBV29-1 with TRBJ2-7; D may be TRBD1 (6 bases). Germline CDR1 reads SQVTM; CDR2 reads ANQGSEA. The ends were cut back, 3 bases at V and 6 bases at J, with 15 bases in the middle. The CDR3 runs 13 residues. CDR3 in DNA: TGCAGCGTTGAGACGGGGCTCAGGGGCGAGCAGTACTTC. This encodes CSVETGLRGEQYF.

Ten or more counts support this clonotype. The chain combines TRBV15 with TRBJ2-5, with D possibly TRBD2 on 6 matching bases. V dropped 0 bases and J dropped 5 bases, with 10 bases sitting between them. The CDR3 runs to 14 residues. CDR1 and CDR2 from the germline V gene are LNHNV and YYDKDF (reference sequence). CDR3 loop: CATSRDRDFETQYF. The CDR3 DNA reads as TGTGCCACCAGCAGAGACAGGGACTTCGAGACCCAGTACTTC.

The V gene is TRBV7-9, the J gene TRBJ2-5, with D hard to call. CDR3 length equals 15 residues. CDR1 is SEHNR and CDR2 is FQNEAQ in the germline V gene (reference sequence). Trimming took off 3 bases at V and 1 base at J, with 12 bases between the two ends. Here the CDR3 DNA reads TGTGCCAGCAGCTTTGTTTTAGGGTCCCAAGAGACCCAGTACTTC. Translating gives CASSFVLGSQETQYF.